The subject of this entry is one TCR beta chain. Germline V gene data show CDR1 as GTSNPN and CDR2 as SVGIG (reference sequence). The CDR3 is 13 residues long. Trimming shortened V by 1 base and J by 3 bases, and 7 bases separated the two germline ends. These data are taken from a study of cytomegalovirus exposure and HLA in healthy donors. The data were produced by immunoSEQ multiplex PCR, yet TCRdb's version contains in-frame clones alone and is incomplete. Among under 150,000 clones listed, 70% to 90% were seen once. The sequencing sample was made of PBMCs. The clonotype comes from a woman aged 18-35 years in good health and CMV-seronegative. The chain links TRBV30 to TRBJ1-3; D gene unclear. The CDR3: CAWSAGDGNTIYF. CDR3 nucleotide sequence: TGTGCCTGGAGTGCCGGGGATGGAAACACCATATATTTT.